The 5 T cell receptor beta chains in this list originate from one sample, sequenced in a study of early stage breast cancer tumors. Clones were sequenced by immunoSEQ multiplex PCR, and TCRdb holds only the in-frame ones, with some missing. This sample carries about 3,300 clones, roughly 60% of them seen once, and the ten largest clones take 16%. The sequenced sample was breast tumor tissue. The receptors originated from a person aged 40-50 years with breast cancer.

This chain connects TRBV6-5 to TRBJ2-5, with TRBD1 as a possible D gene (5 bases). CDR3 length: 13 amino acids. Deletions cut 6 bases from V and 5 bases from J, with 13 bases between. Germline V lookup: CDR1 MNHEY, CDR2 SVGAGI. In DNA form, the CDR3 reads TGTGCCAGCAGGGACAAAAATTGGGAGACCCAGTACTTC. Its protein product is CASRDKNWETQYF.

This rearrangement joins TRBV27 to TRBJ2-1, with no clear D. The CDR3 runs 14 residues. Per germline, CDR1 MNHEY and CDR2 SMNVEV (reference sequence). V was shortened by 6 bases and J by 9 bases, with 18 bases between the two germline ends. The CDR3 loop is CASSRGMLWSEQFF. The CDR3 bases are TGTGCCAGCAGCCGCGGTATGTTATGGAGTGAGCAGTTCTTC.

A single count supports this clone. The CDR3 here is CASEDTNTGELFF. The CDR3 region has the DNA TGTGCCAGCGAGGACACTAACACCGGGGAGCTGTTTTTT. The chain carries TRBV6-5 and TRBJ2-2, with TRBD1 as a possible D gene (5 bases). This CDR3 is built from 13 residues. CDR1 is MNHEY and CDR2 is SVGAGI in the germline V gene. V lost 8 bases, J lost 2 bases, and 9 bases lay in between.

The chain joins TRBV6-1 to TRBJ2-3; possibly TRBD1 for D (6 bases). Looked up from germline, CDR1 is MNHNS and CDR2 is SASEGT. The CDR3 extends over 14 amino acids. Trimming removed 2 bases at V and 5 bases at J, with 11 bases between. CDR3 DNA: TGTGCCAGCAGTGAAATGCTAGGGGGAGATACGCAGTATTTT. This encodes CASSEMLGGDTQYF.

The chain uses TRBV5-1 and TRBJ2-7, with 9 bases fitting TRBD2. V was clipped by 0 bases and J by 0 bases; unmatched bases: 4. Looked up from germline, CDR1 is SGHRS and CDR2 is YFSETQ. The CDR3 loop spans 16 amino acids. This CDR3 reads CASSLAWTSVSYEQYF. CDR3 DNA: TGCGCCAGCAGCTTGGCCTGGACTAGCGTCTCCTACGAGCAGTACTTC. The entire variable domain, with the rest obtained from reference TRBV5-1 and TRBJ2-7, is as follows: KAGVTQTPRYLIKTRGQQVTLSCSPISGHRSVSWYQQTPGQGLQFLFEYFSETQRNKGNFPGRFSGRQFSNSRSEMNVSTLELGDSALYLCASSLAWTSVSYEQYFGPGTRLTVT.